This passage covers 7 T cell receptor beta chains from one sample sequenced in a study of T cells after yellow fever vaccination (dated by TCRdb to between 2018 and 2021). Libraries came from 5' RACE. Sequenced on an Illumina NovaSeq 6000. The public reads were run again by TCRdb, first through fastp at Q25 and then through MiXCR, and only productive beta chains were kept. Here each entry gathers all rows of one CDR3 protein and keeps the most common genes and DNA. Here the sample has about 300,000 distinct CDR3 sequences; 3% to 4.5% occur a single time. The top ten clones comprise approximately 24% of the sample. The meaning of the sample's treatment or condition label: live attenuated yellow fever vaccine strain. Source: PBMCs, taken 5 days after the yellow fever booster vaccination. These receptors were obtained from a man aged 18 to 30 who received the YFV17D yellow fever vaccine.

In this sample, this clonotype turned up many times. The chain is built from TRBV7-2 and TRBJ2-3; TRBD2 aligns across 10 bases. The CDR3 contains 18 residues. Germline CDR1 is SGHTA and CDR2 is FQGNSA. Trimming took 3 bases from V and 5 from J; bases not matched to a gene: 14. The CDR3 DNA reads as TGTGCCAGCAGCTTGGGGCTAGCGGGGGCCCCAGGGCAAGATACGCAGTATTTT. Protein product: CASSLGLAGAPGQDTQYF.

The chain links TRBV6-1 to TRBJ1-5, with D uncertain. The germline V and J ends were trimmed by 0 bases and 0 bases, with 9 bases remaining between them. Germline V gene lookup returns CDR1 MNHNS and CDR2 SASEGT. CDR3 length: 16 residues. This CDR3 reads CASSEAPGDSNQPQHF. The CDR3 region has the DNA TGTGCCAGCAGTGAAGCCCCAGGAGATAGCAATCAGCCCCAGCATTTT.

This clonotype has ten or more counts. This chain uses TRBV5-1 with TRBJ2-7; possible D gene TRBD2, 5 bases. CDR1 is SGHRS, CDR2 YFSETQ, per germline. CDR3 length: 13 residues. V dropped 5 bases and J dropped 6 bases, with 15 bases sitting between them. For the CDR3, the DNA is TGCGCCAGCAGGGCCGGAGAGGGCGTCGAGCAGTACTTC. Translation: CASRAGEGVEQYF.

This clonotype was detected ten times or more. The V and J genes are TRBV10-3 and TRBJ2-5; 9 bases are a match to TRBD2. The CDR3 spans 17 residues. V trimming: 2 bases; J trimming: 3 bases; junction bases outside the gene matches: 10. Germline CDR1 reads ENHRY; CDR2 reads SYGVKD. The CDR3 loop is CAISEPQGASGEETQYF. CDR3 coding DNA: TGTGCCATCAGTGAGCCCCAAGGGGCTAGCGGGGAAGAGACCCAGTACTTC.

V usage is TRBV12-3 or TRBV12-4 and J usage is TRBJ2-3; no definite D call. Trimming left V 5 bases short and J 0 bases short, with 9 bases between. The CDR3 spans 14 residues. As DNA, the CDR3 is TGTGCCAGCAGTGGCATGACAAGCACAGATACGCAGTATTTT. Its protein product is CASSGMTSTDTQYF.

In this sample, this clonotype turned up many times. CDR3 nucleotide sequence: TGCGCCAGCAGCCGAGTTACCGGACTAGCGGGGTTAGATACGCAGTATTTT. This sequence encodes CASSRVTGLAGLDTQYF. V and J are TRBV4-3 and TRBJ2-3, with 12 bases that match TRBD2. This CDR3 has 17 residues. In germline, CDR1 is LGHNA, CDR2 YSLEER. J gave up 5 bases and V 4 bases, and 10 bases lay outside the gene matches.

This clonotype has just a few counts. This chain connects TRBV20-1 to TRBJ1-6, with TRBD1 identical over 7 bases. Germline loops: CDR1 DFQATT, CDR2 SNEGSKA (reference sequence). The CDR3 contains 12 residues. V dropped 6 bases and J dropped 12; count of bases not matched to a gene: 8. The CDR3 spells CSAHRGGEPLHF. CDR3 nucleotide sequence: TGCAGTGCCCACAGGGGAGGGGAACCCCTCCACTTT.